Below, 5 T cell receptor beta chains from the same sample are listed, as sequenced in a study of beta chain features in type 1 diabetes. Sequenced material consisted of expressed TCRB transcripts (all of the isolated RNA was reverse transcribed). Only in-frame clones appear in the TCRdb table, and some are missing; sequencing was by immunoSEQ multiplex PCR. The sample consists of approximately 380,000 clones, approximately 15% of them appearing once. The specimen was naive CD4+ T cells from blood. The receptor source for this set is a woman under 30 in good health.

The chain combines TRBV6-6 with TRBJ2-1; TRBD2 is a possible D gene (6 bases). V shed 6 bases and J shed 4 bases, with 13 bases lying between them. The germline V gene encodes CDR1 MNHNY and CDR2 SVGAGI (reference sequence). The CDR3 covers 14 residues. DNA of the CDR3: TGTGCCAGCAGCCCAGGGACTTCGTACAATGAGCAGTTCTTC. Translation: CASSPGTSYNEQFF.

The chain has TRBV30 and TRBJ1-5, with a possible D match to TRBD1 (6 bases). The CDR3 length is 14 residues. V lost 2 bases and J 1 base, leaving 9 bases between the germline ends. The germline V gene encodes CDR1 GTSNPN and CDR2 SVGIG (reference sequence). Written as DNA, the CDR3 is TGTGCCTGGAGTCTTGGACAGAGCAATCAGCCCCAGCATTTT. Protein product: CAWSLGQSNQPQHF.

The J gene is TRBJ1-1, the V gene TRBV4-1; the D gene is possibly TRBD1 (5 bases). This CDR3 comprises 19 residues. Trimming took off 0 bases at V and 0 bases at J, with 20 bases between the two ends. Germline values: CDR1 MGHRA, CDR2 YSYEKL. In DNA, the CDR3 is TGCGCCAGCAGCCAAGATCAGGTGCGTGGTTCCAGGGTGAACACTGAAGCTTTCTTT. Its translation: CASSQDQVRGSRVNTEAFF.

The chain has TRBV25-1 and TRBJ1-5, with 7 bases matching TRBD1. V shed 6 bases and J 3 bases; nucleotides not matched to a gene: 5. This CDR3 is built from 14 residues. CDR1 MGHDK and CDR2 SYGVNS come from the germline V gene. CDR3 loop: CASRQTGNNQPQHF. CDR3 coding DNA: TGTGCCAGCAGGCAGACAGGGAACAATCAGCCCCAGCATTTT.

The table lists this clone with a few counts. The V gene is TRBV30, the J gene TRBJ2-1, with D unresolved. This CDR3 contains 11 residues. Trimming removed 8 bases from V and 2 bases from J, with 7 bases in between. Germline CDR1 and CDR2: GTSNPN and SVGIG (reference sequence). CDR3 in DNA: TGTGCCCGGACCACCTACAATGAGCAGTTCTTC. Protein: CARTTYNEQFF.